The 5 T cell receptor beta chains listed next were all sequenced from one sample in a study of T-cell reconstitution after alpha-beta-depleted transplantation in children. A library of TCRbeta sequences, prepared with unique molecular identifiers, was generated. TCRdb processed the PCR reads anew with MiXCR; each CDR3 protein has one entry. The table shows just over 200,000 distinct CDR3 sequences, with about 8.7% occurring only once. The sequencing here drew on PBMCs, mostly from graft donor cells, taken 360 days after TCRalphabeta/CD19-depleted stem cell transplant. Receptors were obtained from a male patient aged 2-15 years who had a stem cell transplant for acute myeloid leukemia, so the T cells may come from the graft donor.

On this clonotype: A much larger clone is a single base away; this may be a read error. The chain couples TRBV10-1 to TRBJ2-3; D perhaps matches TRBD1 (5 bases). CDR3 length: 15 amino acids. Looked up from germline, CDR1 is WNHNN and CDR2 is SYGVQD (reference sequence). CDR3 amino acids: CASSETWGYTDTQNF. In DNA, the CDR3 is TGCGCCAGCAGTGAGACATGGGGCTACACAGATACGCAGAATTTT.

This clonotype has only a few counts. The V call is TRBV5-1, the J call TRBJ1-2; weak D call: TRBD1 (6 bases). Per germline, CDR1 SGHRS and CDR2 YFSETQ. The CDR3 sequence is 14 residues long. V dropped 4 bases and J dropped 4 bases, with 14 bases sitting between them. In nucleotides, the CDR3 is TGCGCCAGCAGCGTACAGGGTACGATCTATGGCTACACCTTC. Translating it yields CASSVQGTIYGYTF.

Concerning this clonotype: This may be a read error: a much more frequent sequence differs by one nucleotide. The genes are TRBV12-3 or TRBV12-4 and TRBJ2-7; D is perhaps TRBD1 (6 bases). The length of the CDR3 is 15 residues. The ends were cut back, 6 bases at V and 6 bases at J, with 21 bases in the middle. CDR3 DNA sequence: TGTGCCAGCAGACTGACAGGCTCCATGGTTTTCGAGCAGTACTTC. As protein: CASRLTGSMVFEQYF.

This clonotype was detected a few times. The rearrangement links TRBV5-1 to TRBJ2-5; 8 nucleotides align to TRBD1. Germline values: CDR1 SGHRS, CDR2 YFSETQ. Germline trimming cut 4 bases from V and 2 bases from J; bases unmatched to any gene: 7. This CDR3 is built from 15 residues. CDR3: CASSGIGQGQETQYF. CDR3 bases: TGCGCCAGCAGCGGGATCGGACAGGGACAAGAGACCCAGTACTTC.

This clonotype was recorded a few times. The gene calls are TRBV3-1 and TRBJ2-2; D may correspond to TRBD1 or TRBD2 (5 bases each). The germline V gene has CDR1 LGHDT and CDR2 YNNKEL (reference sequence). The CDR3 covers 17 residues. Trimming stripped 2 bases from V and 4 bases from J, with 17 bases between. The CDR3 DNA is TGTGCCAGCAGCCAAAATTTCGGAGCAGGGAGCACCGGGGAGCTGTTTTTT. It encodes CASSQNFGAGSTGELFF.